This TCR beta chain is from a study of CD8 T cells in Susac syndrome. Study conclusions and caveats: Clonal expansion was absent from the CD4+ T cell repertoires in Susac syndrome.

An amount of RNA that ranged from 0.5 to 1 ug was reverse transcribed with random hexamers. Using its own MiXCR run on the immunoSEQ multiplex PCR reads, TCRdb lists one record per CDR3 protein. The profile shows some 240,000 distinct CDR3 sequences, about 96% of them singletons. V lost 3 bases and J lost 6; bases outside the gene matches: 23. The CDR3 contains 19 residues. Germline loops: CDR1 DFQATT, CDR2 SNEGSKA (reference sequence). Of note for this clonotype: Its antigen is currently unknown.

The chain links TRBV20-1 to TRBJ2-3; 8 bases map to TRBD2. The TCR was taken from a human donor with Susac syndrome. The specimen was CD4+ T cells from PBMCs. DNA for the CDR3: TGCAGTGCTAGCTGGGGAGTCAGGACTAGCTCCCCTTCTGATGATACGCAGTATTTT. Residues: CSASWGVRTSSPSDDTQYF.